These 29 T cell receptor beta chains were sequenced from one sample in a study of Ad26.COV2.S vaccination and SARS-CoV-2 variants. Libraries were prepared by immunoSEQ multiplex PCR; TCRdb keeps only in-frame clonotypes and omits some of them. The sample records roughly 700,000 clones, roughly 90% being singletons. Treatment noted: around 19 received Ad26.COV2.S at low or high dose, single or two shots; 5 received placebo; per-sample allocation not given. The investigators took samples on day 63 after the first vaccine or placebo injection. Specimen: peripheral blood, collected in a trial of Ad26.COV2.S vaccine versus placebo. These receptors all stem from a person between 18 and 65 years old who received the Ad26.COV2.S COVID-19 vaccine or a placebo.

This chain uses TRBV6-1 with TRBJ2-4; 8 positions match TRBD2. The V gene end was trimmed by 3 bases and the J gene end by 0 bases; junction bases not matched to a gene: 4. In germline, CDR1 is MNHNS, CDR2 SASEGT. The CDR3 has 16 residues. The CDR3 nucleotides read TGTGCCAGCAGTGACGGGGGGGGACTAGCCAAAAACATTCAGTACTTC. This codes for CASSDGGGLAKNIQYF.

V is TRBV4-2 and J is TRBJ2-7, with D possibly matching TRBD1 (6 bases). V lost 2 bases, J lost 2 bases, and 13 bases lay in between. Per germline, CDR1 LGHNA and CDR2 YNFKEQ. This CDR3 contains 15 residues. The CDR3 loop reads CASSQTTGAAYEQYF. The CDR3, as DNA: TGTGCCAGCAGCCAAACGACAGGAGCCGCCTACGAGCAGTACTTC.

The chain recombines TRBV3-1 (or the pseudogene TRBV3-2) with TRBJ2-3, with unresolved D. Trimming pared 6 bases from V and 8 bases from J, leaving 12 bases between. The CDR3 sequence is 12 residues long. The germline gives CDR1 LGHDT, CDR2 YNNKEL (reference sequence). CDR3 region: CASRTTGFTQYF. The CDR3 DNA reads as TGTGCCAGCAGGACAACTGGATTTACGCAGTATTTT.

This chain links TRBV18 with TRBJ1-1, with a weak D call TRBD1 (6 bases). V lost 4 bases and J 1 base, leaving 10 bases between the germline ends. This CDR3 region has 14 residues. Germline V gene lookup returns CDR1 KGHSH and CDR2 LQKENI. The CDR3 DNA follows: TGTGCCAGCTCACAAAGGGACAAGAACACTGAAGCTTTCTTT. It yields the protein CASSQRDKNTEAFF.

The chain recombines TRBV9 with TRBJ1-1; a possible D gene is TRBD1 (5 bases). There are 14 residues in the CDR3. Trimming shortened V by 0 bases and J by 3 bases, and 9 bases separated the two germline ends. Germline V gene data show CDR1 as SGDLS and CDR2 as YYNGEE. The CDR3 DNA follows: TGTGCCAGCAGCGTAGGGGAGGGGTACACTGAAGCTTTCTTT. Protein: CASSVGEGYTEAFF.

The gene calls are TRBV7-8 and TRBJ2-5, with 9 bases fitting TRBD2. The CDR3 extends over 15 amino acids. V was pared by 1 base and J by 5 bases, with 5 bases of the junction left unmatched. The germline gives CDR1 SGHVS, CDR2 FQNEAQ. The CDR3 spells CASSLGISGSETQYF. The CDR3 nucleotides are TGTGCCAGCAGCTTAGGGATTAGCGGGAGTGAGACCCAGTACTTC.

The sample holds a few counts of this clone. V usage is TRBV7-3 and J usage is TRBJ1-1; 9 bases line up with TRBD1. The CDR3 consists of 17 residues. In germline, CDR1 is SGHTA, CDR2 FQGTGA. The J segment lost 4 bases and the V segment lost 5 bases, leaving 14 bases of the junction unmatched. This CDR3 is CASSRTGGAKGSTEAFF. The CDR3 region has the DNA TGTGCCAGCAGCCGCACAGGGGGCGCAAAGGGAAGCACTGAAGCTTTCTTT.

The rearrangement links TRBV5-1 to TRBJ2-7, with D uncertain. The CDR3 runs 13 residues. Germline lookup yields CDR1 SGHRS and CDR2 YFSETQ. V was cut by 0 bases and J by 12 bases, with 16 bases left in between. The CDR3 protein is CASSLASRSDWYF. DNA for the CDR3: TGCGCCAGCAGCTTGGCCAGCAGGTCGGATTGGTACTTC.

The chain is built from TRBV6-1 and TRBJ1-6; unclear D gene. The CDR3 runs 17 residues. V was clipped by 7 bases and J by 9 bases, with 25 bases between them. Germline V gene data show CDR1 as MNHNS and CDR2 as SASEGT. CDR3 amino acids: CASTDDLDPTSGSPLHF. The DNA of the CDR3 is TGTGCCAGCACTGATGACCTGGACCCTACGTCGGGTTCACCCCTCCACTTT.

This chain's CDR3 is CASSLDASGGNEQFF. The CDR3, as DNA: TGTGCCAGCAGCCTTGACGCGTCGGGAGGCAATGAGCAGTTCTTC. The gene calls are TRBV3-1 (or the pseudogene TRBV3-2) and TRBJ2-1; 7 positions match TRBD2. V gave up 4 bases and J gave up 6 bases; unmatched junction bases: 9. The length of the CDR3 is 15 residues. Looked up from germline, CDR1 is LGHDT and CDR2 is YNNKEL (reference sequence).

The chain couples TRBV4-1 to TRBJ1-1, with 7 bases matching TRBD1. Unmatched junction bases numbered 6, after V lost 5 bases and J lost 3 bases. CDR1 is MGHRA and CDR2 is YSYEKL in the germline V gene. The length of the CDR3 is 14 residues. The CDR3 sequence: CASSFGQAYTEAFF. The CDR3 DNA reads TGCGCCAGCAGCTTTGGACAGGCCTACACTGAAGCTTTCTTT.

V usage is TRBV2 and J usage is TRBJ2-7, with a weak D call TRBD2 (5 bases). V was cut by 6 bases and J by 2 bases, with 8 bases left in between. The germline CDR1 and CDR2 sequences are SNHLY and FYNNEI. This CDR3 is built from 12 residues. The CDR3 nucleotides are TGTGCCAGCAGGGCAGCGGCCTACGAGCAGTACTTC. Translation: CASRAAAYEQYF. The entire variable domain, with the rest obtained from reference TRBV2 and TRBJ2-7, is as follows: EPEVTQTPSHQVTQMGQEVILRCVPISNHLYFYWYRQILGQKVEFLVSFYNNEISEKSEIFDDQFSVERPDGSNFTLKIRSTKLEDSAMYFCASRAAAYEQYFGPGTRLTVT.

The chain employs TRBV6-6 and TRBJ2-3; D is perhaps TRBD2 (7 bases). This CDR3 is built from 14 residues. Trimming took 4 bases from V and 4 from J, leaving 12 bases between them. In germline, CDR1 is MNHNY, CDR2 SVGAGI (reference sequence). Here the CDR3 DNA reads TGTGCCAGCAGTTCTCCGGGGGGCCCAGATACGCAGTATTTT. As protein: CASSSPGGPDTQYF.

The chain uses TRBV27 and TRBJ1-6, with a weak D call TRBD1 (6 bases). The CDR3 runs 14 residues. The V gene's germline CDR1 is MNHEY and CDR2 SMNVEV (reference sequence). The V end was cut by 6 bases, the J end by 7 bases, with 13 bases between. CDR3 nucleotide sequence: TGTGCCAGCAGGTCCTCAGGGGCCAATTCACCCCTCCACTTT. It specifies CASRSSGANSPLHF.

The chain links TRBV7-9 to TRBJ2-7; TRBD1 matches at 8 bases. The CDR3 length is 14 residues. Trimming removed 3 bases from V and 5 bases from J; junction bases left unmatched: 6. CDR1 SEHNR and CDR2 FQNEAQ come from the germline V gene (reference sequence). The CDR3 region is CASSFRGTGNEQYF. As DNA, the CDR3 is TGTGCCAGCAGCTTTCGAGGGACAGGAAACGAGCAGTACTTC.

The chain is built from TRBV2 and TRBJ1-6; D perhaps matches TRBD1 (6 bases). Deletions cut 3 bases from V and 1 base from J, with 7 bases between. CDR3 length equals 15 residues. Looked up from germline, CDR1 is SNHLY and CDR2 is FYNNEI. Here the CDR3 reads CASSDQGSYNSPLHF. The CDR3 DNA reads TGTGCCAGCAGTGATCAGGGGTCCTATAATTCACCCCTCCACTTT.

This chain uses TRBV9 with TRBJ2-2, with D possibly matching TRBD2 (6 bases). V was pared by 4 bases and J by 0 bases, with 16 bases between. Per germline, CDR1 SGDLS and CDR2 YYNGEE. This CDR3 has 17 amino acids. CDR3 DNA sequence: TGTGCCAGCAGCACCCGACCCGGGACTTCGAACACCGGGGAGCTGTTTTTT. Protein: CASSTRPGTSNTGELFF.

This chain links TRBV30 with TRBJ1-3, with a possible D match to TRBD1 (5 bases). The ends were cut back, 4 bases at V and 0 bases at J, with 10 bases in the middle. The CDR3 consists of 14 residues. CDR1 and CDR2 from the germline V gene are GTSNPN and SVGIG (reference sequence). Written as DNA, the CDR3 is TGTGCCTGGACCCGTGGGGGCTCTGGAAACACCATATATTTT. Translating gives CAWTRGGSGNTIYF.

Comment on this clone: Relative to the germline gene, one junction end is altered; a read error may explain this. The CDR3, as DNA: TGTGCCAGTAGTCACCCCGGGACAGTCCCTGTTCGCCACTTC. This encodes CASSHPGTVPVRHF. The chain combines TRBV19 with TRBJ2-5; 7 bases are a match to TRBD1. The CDR3 sequence is 14 residues long. Germline V gene lookup returns CDR1 LNHDA and CDR2 SQIVND (reference sequence).

The chain uses TRBV20-1 and TRBJ2-1; D is possibly TRBD1 (5 bases). The CDR3 is made up of 15 amino acids. V was shortened by 3 bases and J by 6 bases, with 18 bases between the two germline ends. Germline V gene data show CDR1 as DFQATT and CDR2 as SNEGSKA (reference sequence). The CDR3 sequence is CSASTGRVSLNEQFF. CDR3 coding DNA: TGCAGTGCTAGTACGGGCAGGGTATCCCTCAATGAGCAGTTCTTC.

The rearrangement uses TRBV24-1 and TRBJ2-5; 9 bases agree with TRBD2. The CDR3 is made up of 15 amino acids. The V gene's germline CDR1 is KGHDR and CDR2 SFDVKD. V trimming: 3 bases; J trimming: 3 bases; junction bases outside the gene matches: 4. The CDR3 bases are TGTGCCACCAGTGATCCGCGGGGGGGCGAAGAGACCCAGTACTTC. This translates into CATSDPRGGEETQYF.

The chain recombines TRBV7-9 with TRBJ2-3; TRBD2 is a possible D gene (6 bases). Germline assignment: CDR1 SEHNR and CDR2 FQNEAQ (reference sequence). The CDR3 is 15 amino acids. Trimming removed 5 bases at V and 3 bases at J, with 15 bases between. The CDR3 spells CASSPMGGRTDTQYF. The CDR3 region has the DNA TGTGCCAGCAGCCCGATGGGGGGTCGGACAGATACGCAGTATTTT.

This rearrangement joins TRBV10-3 to TRBJ2-1; D may be TRBD1 (6 bases). V was shortened by 4 bases and J by 6 bases, with 19 bases between the two germline ends. This CDR3 is 16 amino acids long. Germline V lookup: CDR1 ENHRY, CDR2 SYGVKD. Here the CDR3 DNA reads TGTGCCATCAGTGTCAAGGGCAGGGGCGATCTCAATGAGCAGTTCTTC. Translating it yields CAISVKGRGDLNEQFF.

The chain combines TRBV23-1 with TRBJ2-1; 7 bases fit TRBD1. TRBV23-1 is sorted into the ORF group, with uncertain function. The CDR3 consists of 15 residues. V trimming: 6 bases; J trimming: 9 bases; junction bases outside the gene matches: 14. The CDR3 bases are TGCGCCAGCAGAAAAACCCGGGACAGCAGTGGTGAGCAGTTCTTC. As protein: CASRKTRDSSGEQFF.

This chain links TRBV24-1 with TRBJ2-7; 11 bases are a match to TRBD2. The CDR3 length is 16 residues. J was trimmed by 3 bases and V by 4 bases; bases with no gene match: 7. Germline V gene lookup returns CDR1 KGHDR and CDR2 SFDVKD. The CDR3 region is CATSEPPGLADYEQYF. CDR3 DNA: TGTGCCACCAGTGAGCCTCCGGGACTAGCGGACTACGAGCAGTACTTC.

The chain couples TRBV5-1 to TRBJ2-4; possibly TRBD1 or TRBD2 for D (5 bases each). The CDR3 covers 16 residues. Germline CDR1 reads SGHRS; CDR2 reads YFSETQ. Between the trimmed V and J ends, which lost 1 base and 2 bases, there was a span of 13 bases. CDR3 bases: TGCGCCAGCAGCTTGTTTCCGGGGCAGTCCAAAAACATTCAGTACTTC. It yields the protein CASSLFPGQSKNIQYF. The entire variable domain, with the rest obtained from reference TRBV5-1 and TRBJ2-4, is as follows: KAGVTQTPRYLIKTRGQQVTLSCSPISGHRSVSWYQQTPGQGLQFLFEYFSETQRNKGNFPGRFSGRQFSNSRSEMNVSTLELGDSALYLCASSLFPGQSKNIQYFGAGTRLSVL.

The rearrangement links TRBV6-5 to TRBJ1-1; D perhaps matches TRBD1 (5 bases). Germline V gives CDR1 MNHEY, CDR2 SVGAGI. The ends were cut back, 4 bases at V and 0 bases at J, with 6 bases in the middle. The CDR3 length is 13 residues. The CDR3 protein is CASSFRVNTEAFF. The CDR3 DNA is TGTGCCAGCAGTTTCAGGGTGAACACTGAAGCTTTCTTT.

The chain is built from TRBV4-2 and TRBJ2-1; 7 nucleotides align to TRBD2. Looked up from germline, CDR1 is LGHNA and CDR2 is YNFKEQ. CDR3 length: 15 residues. The ends lost 4 bases at V and 4 bases at J; junction bases unmatched: 7. CDR3 sequence: CASSREGMGYNEQFF. In DNA form, the CDR3 reads TGTGCCAGCAGCCGGGAGGGGATGGGTTACAATGAGCAGTTCTTC.

This clone was seen only a few times. This rearrangement joins TRBV7-3 to TRBJ2-2, with TRBD2 matching over 11 bases. Germline assignment: CDR1 SGHTA and CDR2 FQGTGA. The CDR3 sequence is 16 residues long. With 5 bases clipped from V and 5 bases from J, the junction kept 7 bases outside the gene matches. CDR3 region: CASSPLGLAVTGELFF. The CDR3 DNA is TGTGCCAGCAGCCCATTGGGACTAGCGGTAACCGGGGAGCTGTTTTTT. Looking up the rest from reference TRBV7-3 and TRBJ2-2 gives the full variable domain: GAGVSQTPSNKVTEKGKYVELRCDPISGHTALYWYRQSLGQGPEFLIYFQGTGAADDSGLPNDRFFAVRPEGSVSTLKIQRTERGDSAVYLCASSPLGLAVTGELFFGEGSRLTVL.